These T cell receptor beta chains were read from a single sample in a study of lymphopenia after photon versus proton radiotherapy. Sequencing was performed with immunoSEQ multiplex PCR; in TCRdb, only in-frame clones are kept and a portion is missing. The sample records 20,000 to 30,000 clones, about 88% being singletons. This specimen was peripheral blood, taken from a patient treated with photon-based radiotherapy. The receptors here all came from a woman aged 50 to 65 with cholangiocarcinoma. CDR3s include the opening cysteine and the closing phenylalanine or tryptophan. A D gene is named only where the DNA matches it firmly. Part of the rows lack a size; the others show once, few, many or a class for expanded clones.

>TRBV7-9|NA|NA|TRBJ1-1
CASSLVGYGPPEAFF
TGTGCCAGCAGCTTAGTGGGTTATGGGCCACCTGAAGCTTTCTTT
>TRBV11-2|NA|NA|TRBJ1-1
CASSLARATTEAFF
TGTGCCAGCAGCTTAGCCAGGGCGACCACTGAAGCTTTCTTT
>TRBV27|NA|NA|TRBJ2-7
CATSPPGGRFGYEQYF
TGTGCCACCAGTCCCCCCGGGGGGCGCTTCGGGTACGAGCAGTACTTC
>TRBV11-3|NA|NA|TRBJ2-1
CASSSARSYNEQFF
TGTGCCAGCAGCTCGGCACGCTCCTACAATGAGCAGTTCTTC
>TRBV4-3|NA|NA|TRBJ1-2
CASSQAATFGYTF
TGCGCCAGCAGCCAAGCAGCGACGTTTGGCTACACCTTC
>TRBV4-3|NA|TRBD1|TRBJ2-7
CASSHGQGGDEQYF
TGCGCCAGCAGCCACGGACAGGGCGGAGACGAGCAGTACTTC
>TRBV7-7|NA|NA|TRBJ2-7
CASSLDHGPYEQYF
TGTGCTAGCAGCTTAGATCACGGACCCTACGAGCAGTACTTC
>TRBV29-1|NA|TRBD1|TRBJ2-7
CSVEVVQGADEQYF
TGCAGCGTTGAAGTAGTACAGGGGGCAGACGAGCAGTACTTC
>TRBV4-3|NA|TRBD2|TRBJ2-3
CASSRASGGRISTDTQYF
TGCGCCAGCAGCCGAGCTAGCGGGGGGCGTATAAGCACAGATACGCAGTATTTT
>TRBV19|NA|NA|TRBJ1-1
CASSIFGGLNTEAFF
TGTGCCAGTAGTATATTCGGCGGCCTGAACACTGAAGCTTTCTTT
>TRBV27|NA|NA|TRBJ1-4
CASGIDSANEKLFF
TGTGCCAGCGGGATCGACAGTGCTAATGAAAAACTGTTTTTT
>TRBV2|NA|NA|TRBJ1-1
CASSASDGTVAFF
TGTGCCAGCAGTGCCTCAGACGGGACTGTAGCTTTCTTT
>TRBV30|once|TRBD1|TRBJ2-7
CAWGQGPYEQYF
TGTGCCTGGGGACAGGGTCCCTACGAGCAGTACTTC
>TRBV4-1|NA|NA|TRBJ2-5
CASSHAIGAWGGEETQYF
TGCGCCAGCAGCCACGCCATAGGAGCTTGGGGGGGCGAGGAGACCCAGTACTTC
>TRBV7-2|NA|NA|TRBJ1-5
CASSRSTNQPQHF
TGTGCCAGCAGTCGATCGACCAATCAGCCCCAGCATTTT
>TRBV2|NA|TRBD1|TRBJ1-1
CASKGAGVEAFF
TGTGCCAGCAAGGGGGCCGGGGTTGAAGCTTTCTTT
>TRBV7-2|NA|TRBD1|TRBJ1-1
CASSSYRGDTEAFF
TGTGCCAGCAGCTCCTACAGGGGCGACACTGAAGCTTTCTTT
>TRBV19|NA|NA|TRBJ1-2
CASSIDNLLSGSGYTF
TGTGCCAGTAGTATAGATAACCTTCTGAGCGGATCCGGCTACACCTTC
>TRBV9|NA|NA|TRBJ2-3
CASSVESQQTQYF
TGTGCCAGCAGCGTAGAGTCACAGCAGACGCAGTATTTT
>TRBV9|NA|TRBD2|TRBJ2-4
CASSIGLADTLRTKNIQYF
TGTGCCAGCAGCATAGGACTAGCGGACACCCTAAGAACTAAAAACATTCAGTACTTC
>TRBV30|NA|TRBD2|TRBJ2-1
CAWSPLPGTSGGNSYNEQFF
TGTGCCTGGAGCCCCCTCCCCGGGACTAGCGGGGGGAACTCCTACAATGAGCAGTTCTTC
>TRBV29-1|NA|NA|TRBJ2-3
CSVERQYTDTQYF
TGCAGCGTTGAAAGACAGTACACAGATACGCAGTATTTT
>TRBV19|NA|NA|TRBJ2-7
CASSPLWVSAYEQYF
TGTGCCAGTAGCCCGTTATGGGTTTCAGCCTACGAGCAGTACTTC
>TRBV18|NA|TRBD1|TRBJ1-5
CASSLGTGGIQPQHF
TGTGCCAGCTCACTCGGGACAGGGGGAATTCAGCCCCAGCATTTT
>TRBV11-2|NA|TRBD1|TRBJ1-3
CASSSHRGQSGNTIYF
TGTGCCAGCAGCTCCCACAGGGGGCAGTCTGGAAACACCATATATTTT
>TRBV5-4|NA|TRBD1|TRBJ1-1
CASSLRQGVITEAFF
TGTGCCAGCAGCTTAAGACAGGGGGTTATCACTGAAGCTTTCTTT
>TRBV11-2|NA|TRBD1|TRBJ2-7
CASSPGNRGDYEQYF
TGTGCCAGCAGCCCCGGGAACAGGGGTGACTACGAGCAGTACTTC
>TRBV9|NA|NA|TRBJ1-1
CASSETPNTEAFF
TGTGCCAGCAGCGAGACACCGAACACTGAAGCTTTCTTT
>TRBV4-3|NA|NA|TRBJ2-3
CASSQGIYTDTQYF
TGCGCCAGCAGCCAAGGGATTTACACAGATACGCAGTATTTT
>TRBV7-6|NA|NA|TRBJ1-3
CASSSSDASGNTIYF
TGTGCCAGCAGCTCATCGGATGCCTCTGGAAACACCATATATTTT
>TRBV6-5|NA|NA|TRBJ1-2
CASRGGFSYGYTF
TGTGCCAGCCGGGGGGGTTTCAGCTATGGCTACACCTTC
>TRBV10-3|few|TRBD1|TRBJ2-7
CAIGANPSPGQGAREQYF
TGTGCCATCGGGGCAAACCCGTCTCCGGGACAGGGGGCACGCGAGCAGTACTTC
>TRBV5-1|NA|NA|TRBJ1-1
CASSLVGDGNTEAFF
TGCGCCAGCAGCTTGGTGGGCGACGGAAACACTGAAGCTTTCTTT
>TRBV6-1|NA|NA|TRBJ1-5
CASYGRAQHF
TGTGCCAGCTATGGACGGGCCCAGCATTTT
>TRBV4-3|once|NA|TRBJ1-2
CASSQEATLLNYGYTF
TGCGCCAGCAGCCAAGAGGCCACCCTCCTCAACTATGGCTACACCTTC
>TRBV14|NA|NA|TRBJ2-1
CASSQRTKLYNEQFF
TGTGCCAGCAGCCAAAGAACCAAACTCTACAATGAGCAGTTCTTC
>TRBV5-8|NA|NA|TRBJ1-3
CASAGSSGNTIYF
TGTGCCAGCGCGGGGAGCTCTGGAAACACCATATATTTT
>TRBV4-1|few|NA|TRBJ1-3
CASSRGQWGSGNTIYF
TGCGCCAGCAGCCGCGGGCAGTGGGGCTCTGGAAACACCATATATTTT
>TRBV6-5|NA|NA|TRBJ1-1
CASSSGQNTEAFF
TGTGCCAGCAGTTCGGGACAGAACACTGAAGCTTTCTTT
>TRBV11-2|NA|NA|TRBJ1-3
CASSLQSSGNTIYF
TGTGCCAGCAGCTTACAGAGCTCTGGAAACACCATATATTTT
>TRBV6-1|NA|NA|TRBJ1-2
CASSTGFDYGYTF
TGTGCCAGCAGTACAGGGTTTGACTATGGCTACACCTTC
>TRBV4-1|NA|NA|TRBJ1-1
CASSQESFGGVGGTEAFF
TGCGCCAGCAGCCAAGAGTCATTTGGGGGGGTGGGCGGCACTGAAGCTTTCTTT
>TRBV7-2|NA|NA|TRBJ2-3
CASSSTSGESDTQYF
TGTGCCAGCAGCTCGACCTCGGGGGAATCAGATACGCAGTATTTT
>TRBV7-8|few|NA|TRBJ2-3
CASSLRQAASTDTQYF
TGTGCCAGCAGCCTACGACAAGCAGCTAGCACAGATACGCAGTATTTT
>TRBV7-2|NA|NA|TRBJ2-7
CASSQVRLEQYF
TGTGCCAGCAGCCAAGTGCGTCTCGAGCAGTACTTC
>TRBV6-4|NA|NA|TRBJ1-2
CASSNSGLPFYTF
TGTGCCAGCTCTAACTCGGGATTACCCTTCTACACCTTC
>TRBV5-1|once|TRBD1|TRBJ2-2
CASRAAQGGNTGELFF
TGCGCCAGCAGGGCTGCACAGGGGGGTAACACCGGGGAGCTGTTTTTT
>TRBV4-3|NA|NA|TRBJ1-2
CASSQGQSYGYTF
TGCGCCAGCAGCCAAGGACAGAGCTATGGCTACACCTTC
>TRBV7-2|NA|TRBD1|TRBJ2-4
CASSLPGTGAKNIQYF
TGTGCCAGCAGCTTGCCCGGGACAGGAGCCAAAAACATTCAGTACTTC
>TRBV11-2|NA|NA|TRBJ2-1
CASSLDRSHTGTRQFF
TGTGCCAGCAGCTTAGATCGGAGCCACACAGGCACCAGGCAGTTCTTC
>TRBV4-3|NA|TRBD1|TRBJ2-4
CASSQGQGRWTKNIQYF
TGCGCCAGCAGCCAAGGACAGGGAAGGTGGACCAAAAACATTCAGTACTTC
>TRBV11-2|NA|NA|TRBJ2-2
CASSIGGQAGELFF
TGTGCCAGCAGCATAGGCGGGCAGGCCGGGGAGCTGTTTTTT
>TRBV14|once|TRBD2|TRBJ2-1
CASSLSRGVGNEQFF
TGTGCCAGCAGCCTCAGCCGGGGGGTGGGGAATGAGCAGTTCTTC